Shown below are 26 T cell receptor beta chains from a single sample sequenced in a study of Ad26.COV2.S vaccination and SARS-CoV-2 variants. Produced via immunoSEQ multiplex PCR; TCRdb's table is partial and in-frame only. The sample lists hundreds of thousands of clones; roughly nine tenths were seen once. Treatment here: around 19 received Ad26.COV2.S at low or high dose, single or two shots; roughly 5 received placebo; per-sample allocation not given. Following the first vaccine or placebo injection, samples were taken on day 63. This specimen was peripheral blood, taken in a trial of Ad26.COV2.S vaccine versus placebo. These receptor sequences come from a person aged 18 to 65 who received the Ad26.COV2.S COVID-19 vaccine or a placebo.

The rearrangement uses TRBV5-4 and TRBJ1-6; the D gene is possibly TRBD1 (6 bases). The CDR3 length is 14 residues. The germline V gene encodes CDR1 SGHNT and CDR2 YYREEE (reference sequence). The germline V and J ends were trimmed by 1 base and 6 bases, with 8 bases remaining between them. The CDR3 DNA is TGTGCCAGCAGCTTGACACAGGGTAATTCACCCCTCCACTTT. Protein: CASSLTQGNSPLHF.

This chain links TRBV7-9 with TRBJ2-1; no definite D call. The CDR3 totals 15 residues. The germline V and J ends were trimmed by 4 bases and 0 bases, with 10 bases remaining between them. CDR1 and CDR2 from the germline V gene are SEHNR and FQNEAQ (reference sequence). CDR3 residues: CASSSGLSSYNEQFF. The CDR3, as DNA: TGTGCCAGCAGCTCGGGTCTCAGCTCCTACAATGAGCAGTTCTTC.

This CDR3 reads CAIGESLNTEAFF. The CDR3 region has the DNA TGTGCCATCGGGGAGAGTCTGAACACTGAAGCTTTCTTT. The chain links TRBV10-3 to TRBJ1-1; D is uncertain. With 8 bases removed from V and 0 bases from J, the gap between germline ends came to 10 bases. CDR1 is ENHRY, CDR2 SYGVKD, per germline. The CDR3 sequence is 13 residues long.

This clone was recorded once. The rearrangement joins TRBV5-1 to TRBJ1-2, with a weak D call TRBD1 (5 bases). The V end was cut by 4 bases, the J end by 8 bases, with 18 bases between. This CDR3 is 14 amino acids long. Germline V lookup: CDR1 SGHRS, CDR2 YFSETQ. CDR3 in DNA: TGCGCCAGCAGCACCCCCGGGGACGCAAAGGGCTACACCTTC. Translated, it gives CASSTPGDAKGYTF.

The CDR3 here is CASSIQGDGNTIYF. For the CDR3, the DNA is TGTGCCAGTAGTATCCAGGGAGATGGAAACACCATATATTTT. The gene calls are TRBV19 and TRBJ1-3, with D possibly being TRBD1 (5 bases). V was cut by 3 bases and J by 3 bases, with 9 bases left in between. Germline V gene lookup returns CDR1 LNHDA and CDR2 SQIVND (reference sequence). The CDR3 is 14 residues long.

The V and J genes are TRBV2 and TRBJ2-5, with D perhaps given as TRBD1 or TRBD2 (5 bases each). Germline CDR1 reads SNHLY; CDR2 reads FYNNEI. The V end was cut by 2 bases, the J end by 1 base, with 14 bases between. The CDR3 consists of 16 residues. CDR3 sequence (DNA): TGTGCCAGCAGTGAAAGAGGGACCATACCCCAAGAGACCCAGTACTTC. This translates into CASSERGTIPQETQYF.

The genes are TRBV18 and TRBJ1-5, with D possibly being TRBD1 (6 bases). Trimming shortened V by 4 bases and J by 0 bases, and 16 bases separated the two germline ends. This CDR3 comprises 17 residues. Germline V CDR1 and CDR2: KGHSH, LQKENI. DNA of the CDR3: TGTGCCAGCTCACGATCGACAGGTGCCTATAGCAATCAGCCCCAGCATTTT. Amino acids: CASSRSTGAYSNQPQHF.

The genes are TRBV7-9 and TRBJ1-2; no clear D. The CDR3 has 15 residues. V gave up 1 base and J gave up 4 bases, with 13 bases separating them. Germline V gene sequence: CDR1 SEHNR, CDR2 FQNEAQ (reference sequence). The CDR3, as DNA: TGTGCCAGCAGCTTAGATAGAGGGAGCAGCTATGGCTACACCTTC. This translates into CASSLDRGSSYGYTF.

The chain couples TRBV3-1 (or the pseudogene TRBV3-2) to TRBJ2-3; 9 bases match TRBD2. Germline CDR1 is LGHDT and CDR2 is YNNKEL (reference sequence). V lost 4 bases, J lost 5 bases, and 10 bases stayed unmatched. The CDR3 contains 16 residues. DNA of the CDR3: TGTGCCAGCAGCCCCCGGACTAGCGTGTGGGGAGATACGCAGTATTTT. Protein product: CASSPRTSVWGDTQYF.

This chain joins TRBV7-9 and TRBJ1-2; D gene ambiguous. The V end lost 5 bases, the J end lost 8 bases, and 15 bases lay between the germline ends. In germline, CDR1 is SEHNR, CDR2 FQNEAQ (reference sequence). The CDR3 contains 13 residues. The CDR3 reads CASSPTEARGYTF. The CDR3 DNA is TGTGCCAGCAGCCCAACAGAGGCAAGGGGCTACACCTTC.

The V gene is TRBV14, the J gene TRBJ2-3; D remains ambiguous. There are 16 residues in the CDR3. Trimming pared 2 bases from V and 4 bases from J, leaving 16 bases between. CDR1 SGHDN and CDR2 FVKESK come from the germline V gene. In nucleotides, the CDR3 is TGTGCCAGCAGCCAATGGAACCCGATGGGCGCAGATACGCAGTATTTT. It encodes CASSQWNPMGADTQYF.

V gene TRBV4-2 combines with J gene TRBJ2-5, with D uncertain. V was trimmed by 1 base and J by 5 bases, leaving 11 bases between them. The germline V gene encodes CDR1 LGHNA and CDR2 YNFKEQ. The CDR3 is 14 amino acids. The CDR3 DNA is TGTGCCAGCAGCCAAGTTGAGAAACTGGAGACCCAGTACTTC. It yields the protein CASSQVEKLETQYF.

The rearrangement links TRBV10-3 to TRBJ1-2; TRBD1 might be the D (5 bases). V dropped 0 bases and J dropped 4 bases, with 12 bases sitting between them. Looked up from germline, CDR1 is ENHRY and CDR2 is SYGVKD. This CDR3 comprises 15 residues. For the CDR3, the DNA is TGTGCCATCAGTGAGTCGACCGGGGCGGCCTATGGCTACACCTTC. Translating it yields CAISESTGAAYGYTF.

This clone was counted between two and nine times. This chain joins TRBV5-8 and TRBJ2-7; D unresolved. Germline values: CDR1 SGHTS, CDR2 YDEGEE. This CDR3 is built from 11 residues. The V end was cut by 0 bases, the J end by 3 bases, with 1 base between. CDR3 in amino acids: CASSLDYEQYF. CDR3 nucleotide sequence: TGTGCCAGCAGCTTGGACTACGAGCAGTACTTC. Variable domain in full (rest from reference TRBV5-8 and TRBJ2-7): EAGVTQSPTHLIKTRGQQATLRCSPISGHTSVYWYQQALGLGLQFLLWYDEGEERNRGNFPPRFSGRQFPNYSSELNVNALELEDSALYLCASSLDYEQYFGPGTRLTVT.

The chain joins TRBV10-2 to TRBJ2-7, with D possibly matching TRBD2 (5 bases). Germline V gene lookup returns CDR1 WSHSY and CDR2 SAAADI. This CDR3 is 14 amino acids long. V shed 2 bases and J shed 6 bases, with 14 bases lying between them. The CDR3 loop is CASSEVRREGEQYF. The CDR3 bases are TGCGCCAGCAGTGAGGTCCGTCGCGAGGGCGAGCAGTACTTC.

The rearrangement joins TRBV5-1 to TRBJ2-3; 11 bases align to TRBD2. CDR1 SGHRS and CDR2 YFSETQ come from the germline V gene. V dropped 4 bases and J dropped 2; count of bases not matched to a gene: 6. The CDR3 has 16 residues. Here the CDR3 reads CASSQRTSGLTDTQYF. The CDR3 DNA is TGCGCCAGCAGCCAACGGACTAGCGGGCTCACAGATACGCAGTATTTT.

This rearrangement joins TRBV12-3 or TRBV12-4 to TRBJ2-5; D call uncertain. The CDR3 is made up of 11 amino acids. V was shortened by 8 bases and J by 6 bases, with 10 bases between the two germline ends. The CDR3 reads CASGGRQTQYF. The CDR3 DNA reads TGTGCCAGCGGTGGACGGCAGACCCAGTACTTC.

V is TRBV19 and J is TRBJ1-5; D remains unclear. The CDR3 is 17 amino acids. Germline V gives CDR1 LNHDA, CDR2 SQIVND (reference sequence). Trimming removed 2 bases at V and 1 base at J, with 15 bases between. CDR3 DNA sequence: TGTGCCAGTAGTATATCCCCCTCGAAGTTGAGCAATCAGCCCCAGCATTTT. This gives the protein CASSISPSKLSNQPQHF.

This sequence joins TRBV5-6 and TRBJ1-1; no definite D call. The V and J ends lost 4 bases and 1 base respectively, with 20 bases between them. The CDR3 loop spans 17 amino acids. The germline V gene encodes CDR1 SGHDT and CDR2 YYEEEE. For the CDR3, the DNA is TGTGCCAGCAGCCCGGTGCGGGCTGAAGAGGGGAACACTGAAGCTTTCTTT. Translation gives CASSPVRAEEGNTEAFF.

The chain couples TRBV29-1 to TRBJ2-5; D possibly corresponds to TRBD2 (5 bases). CDR3 size: 11 residues. V was cut by 7 bases and J by 0 bases, with 6 bases left in between. CDR1 and CDR2 from the germline V gene are SQVTM and ANQGSEA. In nucleotides, the CDR3 is TGCAGCGGGGAGTACCAAGAGACCCAGTACTTC. Translated: CSGEYQETQYF.

This sequence joins TRBV11-2 and TRBJ1-1; D is uncertain. Per germline, CDR1 SGHAT and CDR2 FQNNGV. CDR3 length: 14 amino acids. Trimming took 2 bases from V and 1 from J, leaving 8 bases between them. The CDR3 reads CASSLSAANTEAFF. The DNA of the CDR3 is TGTGCCAGCAGCTTATCGGCAGCGAACACTGAAGCTTTCTTT.

V usage is TRBV5-4 and J usage is TRBJ2-7; D possibly corresponds to TRBD1 (6 bases). The CDR3 is made up of 13 amino acids. Germline V gene data show CDR1 as SGHNT and CDR2 as YYREEE (reference sequence). Trimming removed 4 bases from V and 2 bases from J, with 10 bases in between. CDR3 nucleotide sequence: TGTGCCAGCAGCGAACAGGGAGCCTACGAGCAGTACTTC. This codes for CASSEQGAYEQYF.

The V and J genes are TRBV27 and TRBJ2-1, with D perhaps being TRBD1 or TRBD2 (6 bases each). V lost 6 bases and J lost 9, with 12 bases in between. This CDR3 spans 12 amino acids. Germline V gene sequence: CDR1 MNHEY, CDR2 SMNVEV (reference sequence). CDR3 protein: CASRTGAGEQFF. The CDR3 DNA follows: TGTGCCAGCAGAACGGGGGCAGGTGAGCAGTTCTTC.

The chain has TRBV2 and TRBJ2-3; D is unresolved. CDR3 length: 13 amino acids. From germline, CDR1 is SNHLY and CDR2 FYNNEI. The germline V and J ends were trimmed by 7 bases and 3 bases, with 11 bases remaining between them. CDR3 loop: CASNGYRTDTQYF. The DNA for the CDR3 is TGTGCCAGCAATGGGTATAGGACAGATACGCAGTATTTT.

The count of this clone is one. V gene TRBV4-2 combines with J gene TRBJ2-6, with TRBD1 identical over 9 bases. The CDR3 runs 18 residues. The junction had 8 bases not matched to a gene; V was cut back by 1 base and J by 4 bases. Germline V gene lookup returns CDR1 LGHNA and CDR2 YNFKEQ. The chain's CDR3 is CASSQVQTGGTGANVLTF. For the CDR3, the DNA is TGTGCCAGCAGCCAAGTACAGACAGGGGGGACGGGGGCCAACGTCCTGACTTTC.

This clone has just one count. The CDR3 here is CASSPRTSGSVLYEQYF. The DNA of the CDR3 is TGTGCCAGCAGCCCCCGGACTAGCGGGAGTGTTTTGTACGAGCAGTACTTC. J is TRBJ2-7 and V is TRBV7-2, with 13 bases matching TRBD2. The ends lost 5 bases at V and 4 bases at J; junction bases unmatched: 11. CDR3 length: 17 amino acids. Germline-derived CDR1 and CDR2 are SGHTA and FQGNSA.